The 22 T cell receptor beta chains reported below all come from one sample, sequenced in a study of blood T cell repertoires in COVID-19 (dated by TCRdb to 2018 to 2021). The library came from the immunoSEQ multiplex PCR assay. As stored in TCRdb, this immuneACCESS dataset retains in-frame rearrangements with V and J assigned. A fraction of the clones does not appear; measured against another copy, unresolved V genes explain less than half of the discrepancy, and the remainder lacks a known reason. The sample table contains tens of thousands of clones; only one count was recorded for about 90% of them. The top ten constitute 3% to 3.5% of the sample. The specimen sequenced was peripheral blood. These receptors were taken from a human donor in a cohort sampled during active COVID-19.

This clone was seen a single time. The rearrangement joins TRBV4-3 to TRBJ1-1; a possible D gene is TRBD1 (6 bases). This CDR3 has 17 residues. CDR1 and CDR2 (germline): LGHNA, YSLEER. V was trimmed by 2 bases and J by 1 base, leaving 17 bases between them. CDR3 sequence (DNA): TGCGCCAGCAGCCAATACCCCGGACAGCCAAAGAACACTGAAGCTTTCTTT. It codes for CASSQYPGQPKNTEAFF.

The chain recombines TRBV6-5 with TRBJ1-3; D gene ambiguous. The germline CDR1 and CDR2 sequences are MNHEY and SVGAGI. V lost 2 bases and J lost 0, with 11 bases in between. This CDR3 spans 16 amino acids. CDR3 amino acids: CASSYAPPGSGNTIYF. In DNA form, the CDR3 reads TGTGCCAGCAGTTACGCCCCTCCGGGCTCTGGAAACACCATATATTTT.

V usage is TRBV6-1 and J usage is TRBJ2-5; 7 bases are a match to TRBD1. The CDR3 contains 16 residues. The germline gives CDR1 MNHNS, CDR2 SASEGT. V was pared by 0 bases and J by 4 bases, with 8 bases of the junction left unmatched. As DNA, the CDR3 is TGTGCCAGCAGTGAAGCGGGGACAGTGAGGGCAGAGACCCAGTACTTC. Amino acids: CASSEAGTVRAETQYF.

The CDR3 region has the DNA TGTGCCAGCTTAGGACAGGGCGTCGGTGAGCAGTTCTTC. This gives the protein CASLGQGVGEQFF. The rearrangement links TRBV6-5 to TRBJ2-1; 8 nucleotides line up with TRBD1. This CDR3 comprises 13 residues. Germline V gene sequence: CDR1 MNHEY, CDR2 SVGAGI. V lost 8 bases to trimming and J lost 9 bases; unmatched junction nucleotides: 9.

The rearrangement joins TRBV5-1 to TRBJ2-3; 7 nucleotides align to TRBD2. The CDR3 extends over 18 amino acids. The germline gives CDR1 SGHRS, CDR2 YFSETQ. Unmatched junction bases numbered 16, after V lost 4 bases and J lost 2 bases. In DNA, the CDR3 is TGCGCCAGCAGCCTTCGTGGGGCTAGCGGAGGAGTCACAGATACGCAGTATTTT. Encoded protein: CASSLRGASGGVTDTQYF. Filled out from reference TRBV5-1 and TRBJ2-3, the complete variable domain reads KAGVTQTPRYLIKTRGQQVTLSCSPISGHRSVSWYQQTPGQGLQFLFEYFSETQRNKGNFPGRFSGRQFSNSRSEMNVSTLELGDSALYLCASSLRGASGGVTDTQYFGPGTRLTVL.

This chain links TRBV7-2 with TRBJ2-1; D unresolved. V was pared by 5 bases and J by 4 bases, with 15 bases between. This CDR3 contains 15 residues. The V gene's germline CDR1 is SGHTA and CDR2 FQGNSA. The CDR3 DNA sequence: TGTGCCAGCAGCAGAACAGATACCCCGTACAATGAGCAGTTCTTC. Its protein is CASSRTDTPYNEQFF. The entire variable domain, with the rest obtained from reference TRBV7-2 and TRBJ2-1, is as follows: GAGVSQSPSNKVTEKGKDVELRCDPISGHTALYWYRQSLGQGLEFLIYFQGNSAPDKSGLPSDRFSAERTGGSVSTLTIQRTQQEDSAVYLCASSRTDTPYNEQFFGPGTRLTVL.

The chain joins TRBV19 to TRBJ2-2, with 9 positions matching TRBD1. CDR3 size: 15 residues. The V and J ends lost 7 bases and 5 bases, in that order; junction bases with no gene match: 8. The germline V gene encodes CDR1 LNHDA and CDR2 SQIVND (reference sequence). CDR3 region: CASTEGQGRTGELFF. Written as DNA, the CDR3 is TGTGCCAGTACCGAGGGACAGGGCCGGACCGGGGAGCTGTTTTTT.

In nucleotides, the CDR3 is TGTGCCAGCAGTTCAACGCCTCCCGACAGACGACTTGAAGAGCCCCAGCATTTT. Encoded protein: CASSSTPPDRRLEEPQHF. The V call is TRBV6-2 or TRBV6-3, the J call TRBJ1-5, with D possibly TRBD1 on 5 matching bases. Trimming stripped 4 bases from V and 8 bases from J, with 27 bases between. The CDR3 sequence is 18 residues long. The germline V gene has CDR1 MNHEY and CDR2 SVGEGT.

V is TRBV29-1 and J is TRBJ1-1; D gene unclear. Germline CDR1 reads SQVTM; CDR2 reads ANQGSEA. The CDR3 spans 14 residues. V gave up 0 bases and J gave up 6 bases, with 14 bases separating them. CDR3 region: CSVEDVQSVPEAFF. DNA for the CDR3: TGCAGCGTTGAAGATGTACAGTCGGTTCCTGAAGCTTTCTTT.

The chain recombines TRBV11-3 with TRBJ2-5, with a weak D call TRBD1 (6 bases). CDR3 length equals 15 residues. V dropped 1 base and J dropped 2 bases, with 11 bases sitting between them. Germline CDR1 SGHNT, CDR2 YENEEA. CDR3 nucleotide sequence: TGTGCCAGCAGCTTAGGAACAGGGCAGCAAGAGACCCAGTACTTC. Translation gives CASSLGTGQQETQYF.

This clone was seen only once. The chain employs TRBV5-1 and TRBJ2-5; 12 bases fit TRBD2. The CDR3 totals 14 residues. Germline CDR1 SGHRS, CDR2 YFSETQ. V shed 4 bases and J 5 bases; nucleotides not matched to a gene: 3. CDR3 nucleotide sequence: TGCGCCAGCAGCCGACTAGCGGGAGCCGAGACCCAGTACTTC. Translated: CASSRLAGAETQYF.

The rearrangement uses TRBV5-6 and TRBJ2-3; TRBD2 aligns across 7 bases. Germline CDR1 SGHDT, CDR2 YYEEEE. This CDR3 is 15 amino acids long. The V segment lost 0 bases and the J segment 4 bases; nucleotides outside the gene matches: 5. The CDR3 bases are TGTGCCAGCAGCTTGGTTGGGGGGAGGGCAGATACGCAGTATTTT. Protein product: CASSLVGGRADTQYF.

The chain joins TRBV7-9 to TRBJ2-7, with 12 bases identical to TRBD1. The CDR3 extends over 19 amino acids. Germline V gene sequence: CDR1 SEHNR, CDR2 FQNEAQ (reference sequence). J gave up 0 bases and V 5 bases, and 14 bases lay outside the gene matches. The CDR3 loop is CASSPGGDRGHTDSYEQYF. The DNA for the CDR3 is TGTGCCAGCAGCCCTGGTGGGGACAGGGGGCATACGGACTCCTACGAGCAGTACTTC.

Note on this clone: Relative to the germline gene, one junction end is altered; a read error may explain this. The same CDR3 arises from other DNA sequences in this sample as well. The CDR3 here is CASSEYPGGPLNEQYF. The CDR3 nucleotides read TGTGCCAGCAGTGAATATCCGGGAGGGCCTCTTAACGAACAGTACTTC. V is TRBV25-1 and J is TRBJ2-7; TRBD2 matches 8 bases. The CDR3 is 16 residues long. Germline V gene lookup returns CDR1 MGHDK and CDR2 SYGVNS.

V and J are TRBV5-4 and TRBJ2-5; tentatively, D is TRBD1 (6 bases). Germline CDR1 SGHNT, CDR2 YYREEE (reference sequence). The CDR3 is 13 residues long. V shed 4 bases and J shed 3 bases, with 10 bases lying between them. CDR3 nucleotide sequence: TGTGCCAGCAGCGCCCAGGGGAAAGAGACCCAGTACTTC. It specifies CASSAQGKETQYF.

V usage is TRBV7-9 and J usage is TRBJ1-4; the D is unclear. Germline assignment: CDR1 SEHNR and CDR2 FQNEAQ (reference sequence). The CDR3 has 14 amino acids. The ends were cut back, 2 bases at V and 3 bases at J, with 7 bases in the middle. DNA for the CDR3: TGTGCCAGCAGCTTATACAGCTCTAATGAAAAACTGTTTTTT. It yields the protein CASSLYSSNEKLFF.

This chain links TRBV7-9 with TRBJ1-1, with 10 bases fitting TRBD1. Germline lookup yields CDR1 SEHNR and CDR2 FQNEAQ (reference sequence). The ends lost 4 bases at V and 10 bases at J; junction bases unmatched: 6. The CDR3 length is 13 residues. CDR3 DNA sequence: TGTGCCAGCAGCTACGACAGGGGGCAAGGAGCTTTCTTT. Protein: CASSYDRGQGAFF. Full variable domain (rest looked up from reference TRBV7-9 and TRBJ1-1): DTGVSQNPRHKITKRGQNVTFRCDPISEHNRLYWYRQTLGQGPEFLTYFQNEAQLEKSRLLSDRFSAERPKGSFSTLEIQRTEQGDSAMYLCASSYDRGQGAFFGQGTRLTVV.

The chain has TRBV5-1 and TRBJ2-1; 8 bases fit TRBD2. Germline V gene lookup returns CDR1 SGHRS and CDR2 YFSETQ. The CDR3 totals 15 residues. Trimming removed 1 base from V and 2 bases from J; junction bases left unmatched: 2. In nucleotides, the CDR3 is TGCGCCAGCAGCTTGACTAGCGGAACCTACAATGAGCAGTTCTTC. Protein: CASSLTSGTYNEQFF.

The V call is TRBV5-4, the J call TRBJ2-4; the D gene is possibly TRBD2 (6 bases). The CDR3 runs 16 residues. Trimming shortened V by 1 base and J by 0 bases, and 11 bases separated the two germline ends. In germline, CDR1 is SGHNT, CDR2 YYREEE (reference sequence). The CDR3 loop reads CASSLPRDGAKNIQYF. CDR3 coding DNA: TGTGCCAGCAGCTTGCCGCGGGACGGAGCCAAAAACATTCAGTACTTC. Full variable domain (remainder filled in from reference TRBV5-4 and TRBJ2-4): ETGVTQSPTHLIKTRGQQVTLRCSSQSGHNTVSWYQQALGQGPQFIFQYYREEENGRGNFPPRFSGLQFPNYSSELNVNALELDDSALYLCASSLPRDGAKNIQYFGAGTRLSVL.

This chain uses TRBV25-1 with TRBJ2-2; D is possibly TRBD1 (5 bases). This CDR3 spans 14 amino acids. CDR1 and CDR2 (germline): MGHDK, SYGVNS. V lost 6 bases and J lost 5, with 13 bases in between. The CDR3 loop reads CASSLTRQTGELFF. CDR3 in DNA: TGTGCCAGCAGCCTTACCCGACAGACCGGGGAGCTGTTTTTT.

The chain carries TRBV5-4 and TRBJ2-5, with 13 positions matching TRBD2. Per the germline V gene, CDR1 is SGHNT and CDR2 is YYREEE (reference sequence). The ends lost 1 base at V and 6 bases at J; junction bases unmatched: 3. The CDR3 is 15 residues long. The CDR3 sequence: CASSLTSGREQTQYF. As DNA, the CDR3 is TGTGCCAGCAGCTTGACTAGCGGGAGGGAACAGACCCAGTACTTC.

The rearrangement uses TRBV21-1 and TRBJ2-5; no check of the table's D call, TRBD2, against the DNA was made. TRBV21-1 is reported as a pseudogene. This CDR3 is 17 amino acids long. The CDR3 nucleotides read TGTGCCAGCAGCAACCATAACGGGACTAGCGACCAAGAGACCCAGTACTTC. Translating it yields CASSNHNGTSDQETQYF.